Below are 27 T cell receptor beta chains sequenced from a single sample in a study of T cell responses to AZD1222 COVID-19 vaccine (dated by TCRdb to about 2021). The sample's time point label, decoded: baseline before first vaccination. Libraries were made using the immunoSEQ multiplex PCR assay. TCRdb obtained this table from immuneACCESS and retained in-frame rearrangements with V and J assigned. These tables miss some clones; where compared with another copy, unresolved V genes account for less than half of the shortfall, and the remainder is unexplained. This sample has more than 150,000 clones in its table, and 85% to 95% of those were observed once. The ten largest account for approximately 4.8% of the sample. The specimen comprised peripheral blood, sampled on day 0 of AZD1222 vaccination. These receptors all come from an adult in good health.

The chain combines TRBV9 with TRBJ2-2; no firm D call. Germline V gene sequence: CDR1 SGDLS, CDR2 YYNGEE. Trimming took off 1 base at V and 4 bases at J, with 14 bases between the two ends. The CDR3 has 16 residues. CDR3 in amino acids: CASSVYPGTGTGELFF. DNA of the CDR3: TGTGCCAGCAGCGTATATCCCGGCACCGGCACCGGGGAGCTGTTTTTT.

As DNA, the CDR3 is TGTGCCAGCAGCCAAGATAGTGTCTGGAGAGGTCAAGAGACCCAGTACTTC. Its protein product is CASSQDSVWRGQETQYF. The gene calls are TRBV14 and TRBJ2-5; D is unclear. Germline assignment: CDR1 SGHDN and CDR2 FVKESK. V was trimmed by 0 bases and J by 2 bases, leaving 16 bases between them. The CDR3 length is 17 residues.

In its sample, this clone was seen once. The CDR3 sequence is CASSQDRGLALLSYEQYF. CDR3 bases: TGTGCCAGCAGCCAAGATCGCGGACTAGCGCTCTTATCCTACGAGCAGTACTTC. The chain uses TRBV3-1 (or the pseudogene TRBV3-2) and TRBJ2-7; 9 bases match TRBD2. This CDR3 is 18 amino acids long. The germline CDR1 and CDR2 sequences are LGHDT and YNNKEL (reference sequence). Trimming removed 0 bases from V and 1 base from J; junction bases left unmatched: 10.

The rearrangement joins TRBV20-1 to TRBJ1-2; D is unresolved. Trimming stripped 0 bases from V and 7 bases from J, with 6 bases between. This CDR3 region has 11 residues. Germline V gene sequence: CDR1 DFQATT, CDR2 SNEGSKA (reference sequence). This chain's CDR3 is CSAREGRGYTF. The CDR3 DNA reads TGCAGTGCTAGAGAAGGTCGTGGCTACACCTTC.

This chain links TRBV7-9 with TRBJ1-1; D call uncertain. Deletions cut 3 bases from V and 8 bases from J, with 4 bases between. The germline V gene has CDR1 SEHNR and CDR2 FQNEAQ (reference sequence). This CDR3 region has 10 residues. CDR3: CASSFQEAFF. For the CDR3, the DNA is TGTGCCAGCAGCTTTCAGGAAGCTTTCTTT.

This chain links TRBV18 with TRBJ2-2; 11 bases are a match to TRBD1. CDR1 and CDR2 (germline): KGHSH, LQKENI. This CDR3 contains 15 residues. The V gene end was trimmed by 3 bases and the J gene end by 4 bases; junction bases not matched to a gene: 1. CDR3 loop: CASSPGTGGTGELFF. CDR3 in DNA: TGTGCCAGCTCACCCGGGACAGGGGGCACCGGGGAGCTGTTTTTT.

The chain is built from TRBV5-4 and TRBJ2-7; the match to TRBD2 covers 13 bases. Germline values: CDR1 SGHNT, CDR2 YYREEE (reference sequence). The junction had 7 bases not matched to a gene; V was cut back by 4 bases and J by 6 bases. The CDR3 extends over 15 amino acids. The CDR3 region is CASSIGLAGVGEQYF. As DNA, the CDR3 is TGTGCCAGCAGCATAGGACTAGCGGGAGTGGGCGAGCAGTACTTC.

The chain has TRBV30 and TRBJ2-7, with 10 bases fitting TRBD2. In germline, CDR1 is GTSNPN, CDR2 SVGIG (reference sequence). J lost 1 base, V lost 7 bases, and 7 bases had no gene match. This CDR3 is 14 amino acids long. This CDR3 reads CASEEAGGSYEQYF. CDR3 bases: TGTGCCTCCGAGGAAGCGGGAGGGTCCTACGAGCAGTACTTC. The full variable domain, in which reference TRBV30 and TRBJ2-7 provide the parts outside the CDR3, is SQTIHQWPATLVQPVGSPLSLECTVEGTSNPNLYWYRQAAGRGLQLLFYSVGIGQISSEVPQNLSASRPQDRQFILSSKKLLLSDSGFYLCASEEAGGSYEQYFGPGTRLTVT.

The sample holds one count of this clone. The chain links TRBV6-1 to TRBJ2-4; 10 bases match TRBD1. Per germline, CDR1 MNHNS and CDR2 SASEGT. This CDR3 is built from 16 residues. The ends lost 1 base at V and 1 base at J; junction bases unmatched: 1. As DNA, the CDR3 is TGTGCCAGCAGTGAAGAGGACAGGGGGGCCAAAAACATTCAGTACTTC. Amino acids: CASSEEDRGAKNIQYF.

V and J are TRBV28 and TRBJ1-1, with 7 bases aligning to TRBD1. Germline trimming cut 8 bases from V and 6 bases from J; bases unmatched to any gene: 15. Germline CDR1 MDHEN, CDR2 SYDVKM. This CDR3 is 15 amino acids long. For the CDR3, the DNA is TGTGCCAGCGGAATCCCACGGACAGGTTGGCCTGAAGCTTTCTTT. This gives the protein CASGIPRTGWPEAFF.

The chain is built from TRBV10-3 and TRBJ1-1, with 7 bases lining up with TRBD1. V lost 9 bases, J lost 1 base, and 11 bases stayed unmatched. The CDR3 sequence is 15 residues long. Per the germline V gene, CDR1 is ENHRY and CDR2 is SYGVKD. CDR3 bases: TGTGCCATTCTATCCCGACAGGGATCGAACACTGAAGCTTTCTTT. Its translation: CAILSRQGSNTEAFF.

The V and J genes are TRBV19 and TRBJ1-2, with D maybe TRBD1 (5 bases). The CDR3 runs 15 residues. Germline V gene data show CDR1 as LNHDA and CDR2 as SQIVND (reference sequence). V was shortened by 4 bases and J by 3 bases, with 15 bases between the two germline ends. As DNA, the CDR3 is TGTGCCAGTAGTAGTGGACGAGGGGCTCACTATGGCTACACCTTC. The encoded protein is CASSSGRGAHYGYTF.

This chain connects TRBV11-1 to TRBJ2-5; 11 bases are a match to TRBD2. This CDR3 is built from 15 residues. Germline V CDR1 and CDR2: SGHAT, FQDESV (reference sequence). With 4 bases clipped from V and 2 bases from J, the junction kept 3 bases outside the gene matches. The CDR3 loop is CASSSGTSGQETQYF. CDR3 in DNA: TGTGCCAGCAGCTCGGGGACTAGCGGACAAGAGACCCAGTACTTC.

The J gene is TRBJ1-2, the V gene TRBV4-1; 9 positions match TRBD1. V shed 3 bases and J 5 bases; nucleotides not matched to a gene: 7. Germline CDR1 and CDR2: MGHRA and YSYEKL. The CDR3 contains 15 residues. As DNA, the CDR3 is TGCGCCAGCAGCCAGAGGACAGGGGAGTTGTATGGCTACACCTTC. Amino acid sequence: CASSQRTGELYGYTF.

In this sample, this clone turned up once. J is TRBJ2-7 and V is TRBV7-9; D call uncertain. Per germline, CDR1 SEHNR and CDR2 FQNEAQ (reference sequence). Trimming cost V 4 bases and J 4 bases, with 11 bases left between them. The CDR3 spans 13 residues. DNA of the CDR3: TGTGCCAGCAGCTATGGACGAACGTACGAGCAGTACTTC. Protein sequence: CASSYGRTYEQYF.

This clone was seen once. The chain is built from TRBV6-5 and TRBJ2-7; TRBD2 matches 11 bases. Trimming cost V 5 bases and J 3 bases; bases outside gene matches: 6. Per germline, CDR1 MNHEY and CDR2 SVGAGI. The CDR3 has 15 residues. The CDR3 protein is CASSQITSGSYEQYF. In DNA, the CDR3 is TGTGCCAGCAGTCAAATAACTAGCGGGAGCTACGAGCAGTACTTC.

The V call is TRBV19, the J call TRBJ2-2; D perhaps matches TRBD1 (6 bases). Germline values: CDR1 LNHDA, CDR2 SQIVND (reference sequence). Trimming removed 9 bases at V and 3 bases at J, with 14 bases between. The CDR3 is 14 amino acids. For the CDR3, the DNA is TGTGCCAGCCTACGGGGACAAGACACCGGGGAGCTGTTTTTT. Translation gives CASLRGQDTGELFF.

V usage is TRBV18 and J usage is TRBJ2-1; a weak D match, TRBD2 (6 bases). CDR1 and CDR2 from the germline V gene are KGHSH and LQKENI. The CDR3 totals 14 residues. Between the trimmed V and J ends, which lost 2 bases and 9 bases, there was a span of 14 bases. The DNA for the CDR3 is TGTGCCAGCTCACCAGGCAGGGAGGCAAGTGAGCAGTTCTTC. Protein product: CASSPGREASEQFF. Full variable domain (outside the CDR3, taken from reference TRBV18 and TRBJ2-1): NAGVMQNPRHLVRRRGQEARLRCSPMKGHSHVYWYRQLPEEGLKFMVYLQKENIIDESGMPKERFSAEFPKEGPSILRIQQVVRGDSAAYFCASSPGREASEQFFGPGTRLTVL.

The count of this clone is one. The V gene is TRBV5-1, the J gene TRBJ2-7; D tentatively reads TRBD1 or TRBD2 (5 bases each). Trimming pared 0 bases from V and 6 bases from J, leaving 16 bases between. Germline lookup yields CDR1 SGHRS and CDR2 YFSETQ. The CDR3 is made up of 15 amino acids. In DNA form, the CDR3 reads TGCGCCAGCAGCTTGGACGGGACGAGCGGAATCGAGCAGTACTTC. Its translation is CASSLDGTSGIEQYF.

For the CDR3, the DNA is TGTGCCAGCAGTTTTCGAGGGAGCAATCAGCCCCAGCATTTT. Protein sequence: CASSFRGSNQPQHF. This chain uses TRBV6-2 or TRBV6-3 with TRBJ1-5; D is ambiguous. The V gene lost 4 bases and the J gene lost 1 base, with 8 bases spanning the gap. This CDR3 region has 14 residues. The germline gives CDR1 MNHEY, CDR2 SVGEGT.

On this clone itself: Relative to the germline gene, one junction end is altered; a read error may explain this. The CDR3 DNA reads as TGTGCCAGCAGTGACAGGGATCGCTTCCGTACGAGATTC. It encodes CASSDRDRFRTRF. The genes are TRBV6-1 and TRBJ2-7; D may be TRBD1 (5 bases). The CDR3 is 13 residues long. Germline assignment: CDR1 MNHNS and CDR2 SASEGT.

V gene TRBV6-5 combines with J gene TRBJ1-4; 8 positions match TRBD1. Germline-derived CDR1 and CDR2 are MNHEY and SVGAGI. J was trimmed by 7 bases and V by 5 bases; bases with no gene match: 9. CDR3 length equals 15 residues. The CDR3 sequence: CASSPSQGVAEKLFF. Written as DNA, the CDR3 is TGTGCCAGCAGTCCATCACAGGGGGTTGCTGAAAAACTGTTTTTT.

This clone was counted once. The chain recombines TRBV7-9 with TRBJ2-1; 7 positions agree with TRBD2. Germline V lookup: CDR1 SEHNR, CDR2 FQNEAQ (reference sequence). This CDR3 comprises 14 residues. After removal of 3 bases from V and 7 bases from J, the junction contained 6 bases not matched to a gene. The CDR3 loop is CASSFYPGGNEQFF. The CDR3 DNA sequence: TGTGCCAGCAGCTTTTACCCCGGGGGGAATGAGCAGTTCTTC.

V gene TRBV7-2 combines with J gene TRBJ2-7; D not resolved. The V gene lost 5 bases and the J gene lost 3 bases, with 11 bases spanning the gap. There are 13 residues in the CDR3. The germline gives CDR1 SGHTA, CDR2 FQGNSA. This CDR3 reads CASSGQWGYEQYF. CDR3 in DNA: TGTGCCAGCAGCGGTCAATGGGGCTACGAGCAGTACTTC.

This rearrangement joins TRBV4-1 to TRBJ2-7; tentatively, D is TRBD1 (5 bases). Germline-derived CDR1 and CDR2 are MGHRA and YSYEKL. The CDR3 is made up of 13 amino acids. Trimming shortened V by 4 bases and J by 3 bases, and 10 bases separated the two germline ends. In DNA form, the CDR3 reads TGCGCCAGCAGCCCCCGTCAGGGCTACGAGCAGTACTTC. Translation gives CASSPRQGYEQYF.

This clone was counted once. The rearrangement links TRBV19 to TRBJ2-7; D unresolved. Germline CDR1 is LNHDA and CDR2 is SQIVND (reference sequence). The CDR3 sequence is 14 residues long. V lost 2 bases and J lost 0, with 8 bases in between. CDR3 sequence: CASSITVSSYEQYF. CDR3 DNA sequence: TGTGCCAGTAGTATAACGGTGAGCTCCTACGAGCAGTACTTC.

This chain connects TRBV7-2 to TRBJ2-2, with a possible D match to TRBD2 (7 bases). V was trimmed by 5 bases and J by 6 bases, leaving 13 bases between them. Germline V gene lookup returns CDR1 SGHTA and CDR2 FQGNSA. The CDR3 sequence is 14 residues long. The CDR3 sequence: CASSGGGSAGELFF. The CDR3 region has the DNA TGTGCCAGCAGCGGGGGGGGCAGCGCCGGGGAGCTGTTTTTT.